Following are 19 T cell receptor beta chains from one sample sequenced in a study of cytomegalovirus exposure and HLA in healthy donors listed by TCRdb under 2017. Library generation was performed with the immunoSEQ multiplex PCR assay. A mixture of 60 forward primers for TCR Vbeta segments and 13 reverse primers for TCR Jbeta segments was used in the multiplex PCR. TCRdb limited this immuneACCESS table to in-frame rearrangements with V and J called. A share of clones is missing; checked studies link under half to unresolved V genes, and the rest is unexplained. The sample table holds about 110,000 clones, of which about 83% were seen once. About 5.9% of the sample rests with the top ten. Sequenced material: PBMCs. Source of these receptors: a man aged 18 to 35 in good health and CMV-seronegative.

The sample holds a few counts of this clone. J is TRBJ1-1 and V is TRBV6-4; the D gene is possibly TRBD1 (6 bases). V lost 7 bases and J lost 1, with 10 bases in between. In germline, CDR1 is MRHNA, CDR2 SNTAGT. The CDR3 sequence is 13 residues long. This chain's CDR3 is CASTYRENTEAFF. For the CDR3, the DNA is TGTGCCAGCACCTACAGGGAGAACACTGAAGCTTTCTTT.

The chain recombines TRBV6-5 with TRBJ2-5; the match to TRBD2 covers 14 bases. The DNA end lines up better with TRBJ2-7; the J call may be wrong. The CDR3 runs 14 residues. From germline, CDR1 is MNHEY and CDR2 SVGAGI. In nucleotides, the CDR3 is TGTGCCAGCAGGGGGACTAGCGGGAGCTACGAGCAGTACTTC. Translation gives CASRGTSGSYEQYF.

This clone was seen just once. CDR3 in amino acids: CASSPKWGTLSYEQYF. Written as DNA, the CDR3 is TGTGCCAGCAGTCCGAAGTGGGGGACTCTTTCTTACGAGCAGTACTTC. V and J are TRBV28 and TRBJ2-7, with D maybe TRBD2 (6 bases). CDR3 length equals 16 residues. The germline CDR1 and CDR2 sequences are MDHEN and SYDVKM. V was trimmed by 5 bases and J by 4 bases, leaving 21 bases between them.

V is TRBV5-4 and J is TRBJ2-1; D perhaps matches TRBD1 (6 bases). The CDR3 is 14 amino acids. With 4 bases removed from V and 4 bases from J, the gap between germline ends came to 12 bases. From germline, CDR1 is SGHNT and CDR2 YYREEE (reference sequence). DNA for the CDR3: TGTGCCAGCAGCGGACAGACACTTTACAATGAGCAGTTCTTC. It is translated as CASSGQTLYNEQFF.

V gene TRBV27 combines with J gene TRBJ1-4; D is uncertain. The V end lost 4 bases, the J end lost 8 bases, and 14 bases lay between the germline ends. Germline V gene lookup returns CDR1 MNHEY and CDR2 SMNVEV (reference sequence). CDR3 size: 14 residues. The CDR3 region is CASSSLGEGEKLFF. The CDR3 DNA follows: TGTGCCAGCAGTTCCCTCGGTGAGGGAGAAAAACTGTTTTTT.

The chain has TRBV5-8 and TRBJ2-7, with D tentatively TRBD2 (6 bases). Trimming cost V 0 bases and J 4 bases, with 14 bases left between them. The CDR3 spans 15 residues. Germline-derived CDR1 and CDR2 are SGHTS and YDEGEE. The chain's CDR3 is CASSLGGVQRYEQYF. Written as DNA, the CDR3 is TGTGCCAGCAGCTTGGGGGGGGTCCAGCGGTACGAGCAGTACTTC.

This clone was counted a few times. CDR3: CATLAGSTNEKLFF. CDR3 DNA sequence: TGTGCCACCCTGGCGGGGTCAACTAATGAAAAACTGTTTTTT. The V gene is TRBV6-1, the J gene TRBJ1-4; unclear D gene. The CDR3 runs 14 residues. Trimming removed 10 bases from V and 0 bases from J, with 12 bases in between. The germline V gene encodes CDR1 MNHNS and CDR2 SASEGT.

Note on this clone: The same CDR3 arises from other DNA sequences in this sample as well. The chain carries TRBV7-9 and TRBJ2-1; D perhaps matches TRBD2 (6 bases). The CDR3 spans 12 residues. Per the germline V gene, CDR1 is SEHNR and CDR2 is FQNEAQ (reference sequence). V was shortened by 5 bases and J by 9 bases, with 11 bases between the two germline ends. CDR3 loop: CASSNREREQFF. In nucleotides, the CDR3 is TGTGCCAGCAGCAACCGGGAGCGTGAGCAGTTCTTC.

The chain is built from TRBV10-2 and TRBJ1-3, with D possibly being TRBD1 (6 bases). The CDR3 has 15 amino acids. Germline V gene data show CDR1 as WSHSY and CDR2 as SAAADI. Trimming left V 5 bases short and J 3 bases short, with 14 bases between. The CDR3 DNA is TGCGCCAGCAGTAAGGGGGGGCGAGATGGAAACACCATATATTTT. The encoded protein is CASSKGGRDGNTIYF.

The chain links TRBV27 to TRBJ1-2; tentatively, D is TRBD1 (5 bases). Trimming shortened V by 4 bases and J by 4 bases, and 10 bases separated the two germline ends. The CDR3 has 13 residues. The V gene's germline CDR1 is MNHEY and CDR2 SMNVEV (reference sequence). CDR3 in amino acids: CASSWEGSYGYTF. CDR3 nucleotide sequence: TGTGCCAGCAGTTGGGAGGGGTCCTATGGCTACACCTTC.

The rearrangement uses TRBV7-2 and TRBJ2-5; possible D gene TRBD2, 5 bases. Germline CDR1 is SGHTA and CDR2 is FQGNSA. The V end lost 0 bases, the J end lost 5 bases, and 10 bases lay between the germline ends. The CDR3 consists of 14 residues. The CDR3 reads CASSLAGSWETQYF. The CDR3 DNA reads TGTGCCAGCAGCTTAGCAGGGAGTTGGGAGACCCAGTACTTC. Using reference TRBV7-2 and TRBJ2-5 for the parts outside the CDR3, the full variable domain is GAGVSQSPSNKVTEKGKDVELRCDPISGHTALYWYRQSLGQGLEFLIYFQGNSAPDKSGLPSDRFSAERTGGSVSTLTIQRTQQEDSAVYLCASSLAGSWETQYFGPGTRLLVL.

To note about this clone: One end of the junction varies from germline; a read error may be responsible. The chain carries TRBV6-5 and TRBJ1-1; 9 bases are shared with TRBD1. The germline V gene encodes CDR1 MNHEY and CDR2 SVGAGI. The CDR3 totals 15 residues. The CDR3 region is CAISPGTGLNTEAFF. The DNA for the CDR3 is TGTGCCATCAGTCCCGGGACAGGGTTGAACACTGAAGCTTTCTTT.

This chain connects TRBV28 to TRBJ1-1, with no clear D. The V and J ends lost 3 bases and 0 bases respectively, with 8 bases between them. Germline-derived CDR1 and CDR2 are MDHEN and SYDVKM. The CDR3 is made up of 14 amino acids. This CDR3 reads CASSFQLMNTEAFF. CDR3 nucleotides: TGTGCCAGCAGTTTCCAGTTAATGAACACTGAAGCTTTCTTT.

V is TRBV19 and J is TRBJ1-3, with D possibly TRBD1 on 6 matching bases. The CDR3 loop spans 15 amino acids. Germline CDR1 LNHDA, CDR2 SQIVND (reference sequence). V shed 5 bases and J shed 2 bases, with 13 bases lying between them. CDR3 loop: CASSEGVRPGNTIYF. DNA of the CDR3: TGTGCCAGTAGTGAGGGGGTCCGACCTGGAAACACCATATATTTT.

This clone was recorded only once. The chain uses TRBV27 and TRBJ2-1; 7 positions agree with TRBD2. This CDR3 has 13 amino acids. Germline V gene lookup returns CDR1 MNHEY and CDR2 SMNVEV (reference sequence). Losses at the gene ends were 6 bases for V and 5 bases for J; bases not matched to a gene: 4. The CDR3 region has the DNA TGTGCCAGCAGACTAGCGCCTAACAATGAGCAGTTCTTC. Translation: CASRLAPNNEQFF.

The chain uses TRBV10-3 and TRBJ1-2, with 9 bases aligning to TRBD1. The CDR3 totals 14 residues. The germline V gene has CDR1 ENHRY and CDR2 SYGVKD. V was pared by 6 bases and J by 2 bases, with 4 bases of the junction left unmatched. CDR3 protein: CAIRGQGPNYGYTF. The CDR3 DNA sequence: TGTGCCATCAGGGGACAGGGCCCCAACTATGGCTACACCTTC.

The chain employs TRBV2 and TRBJ2-1, with a tentative D call TRBD2 (5 bases). Deletions cut 7 bases from V and 0 bases from J, with 10 bases between. Looked up from germline, CDR1 is SNHLY and CDR2 is FYNNEI. The CDR3 loop spans 14 amino acids. The CDR3 loop reads CASTTTHSYNEQFF. In DNA form, the CDR3 reads TGTGCCAGCACGACTACCCACTCCTACAATGAGCAGTTCTTC.

The chain joins TRBV28 to TRBJ1-4, with D unresolved. V lost 6 bases, J lost 4 bases, and 18 bases lay in between. Germline V gives CDR1 MDHEN, CDR2 SYDVKM. CDR3 length: 16 residues. This CDR3 reads CASRYRGQTNNEKLFF. In DNA, the CDR3 is TGTGCCAGCAGATATCGGGGTCAGACCAATAATGAAAAACTGTTTTTT.

The chain employs TRBV4-3 and TRBJ2-7; D might be TRBD2 (6 bases). V lost 3 bases and J lost 5, with 17 bases in between. In germline, CDR1 is LGHNA, CDR2 YSLEER. The CDR3 runs to 15 residues. The CDR3 coding sequence is TGCGCCAGCAGCCACGAACTAGCTGCGATAAACGAGCAGTACTTC. This codes for CASSHELAAINEQYF.